This TCR beta chain is drawn from a study of patients and donors after allogeneic stem cell transplantation. This clonotype came up many times. The CDR3 has 15 residues. V lost 0 bases, J lost 5 bases, and 7 bases stayed unmatched. CDR1 DFQATT and CDR2 SNEGSKA come from the germline V gene (reference sequence). TCRdb called the RT-PCR reads again in MiXCR, with one record for every CDR3 protein. The table records about 87,000 distinct CDR3 sequences, roughly 5.1% of them present only once. The source is a human donor who was either an allogeneic HSCT recipient or a stem cell or donor lymphocyte infusion donor (not recorded which). It is not recorded whose cells these are; they may come from a transplant donor. Sequencing was performed on blood, either unsorted or a sorted T cell fraction (not recorded which). J is TRBJ2-5 and V is TRBV20-1, with 9 nucleotides matching TRBD2. This CDR3 is CSARDAGGRRETQYF. DNA for the CDR3: TGCAGTGCTAGAGATGCGGGGGGGCGTCGGGAGACCCAGTACTTC.